The T cell receptor beta chain under discussion was sequenced for a study of technical replicates of blood from several donors. TCRdb keeps only in-frame clones here, not all; method: immunoSEQ multiplex PCR. The sample yields approximately 45,000 clones, around 97% seen once. The germline V gene encodes CDR1 SQVTM and CDR2 ANQGSEA. This CDR3 has 12 residues. Trimming took off 7 bases at V and 5 bases at J, with 14 bases between the two ends. This TCR derives from a human donor in good health. The sequencing sample was made of T cells isolated from PBMCs. The chain couples TRBV29-1 to TRBJ2-5; TRBD1 might be the D (5 bases). The CDR3 reads CSGYRIGETQYF. The CDR3 DNA follows: TGCAGCGGTTACAGGATTGGGGAGACCCAGTACTTC.